This TCR beta chain was retrieved from a study of technical replicates of blood from a handful of donors. This CDR3 has 17 amino acids. Losses at the gene ends were 5 bases for V and 2 bases for J; bases not matched to a gene: 13. Germline V gene sequence: CDR1 SEHNR, CDR2 FQNEAQ (reference sequence). This clone is a singleton in its sample. The method was immunoSEQ multiplex PCR; TCRdb's version includes in-frame clones alone and lacks a portion of them. The table includes approximately 73,000 clones, roughly 97% detected once. This rearrangement joins TRBV7-9 to TRBJ2-3; TRBD1 matches at 7 bases. The source of this sequence is a human donor in good health. Sequenced sample: T cells isolated from PBMCs. The CDR3 nucleotides are TGTGCCAGCAGCGCTCCAGCCGGGACAGACTACACAGATACGCAGTATTTT. Protein product: CASSAPAGTDYTDTQYF.